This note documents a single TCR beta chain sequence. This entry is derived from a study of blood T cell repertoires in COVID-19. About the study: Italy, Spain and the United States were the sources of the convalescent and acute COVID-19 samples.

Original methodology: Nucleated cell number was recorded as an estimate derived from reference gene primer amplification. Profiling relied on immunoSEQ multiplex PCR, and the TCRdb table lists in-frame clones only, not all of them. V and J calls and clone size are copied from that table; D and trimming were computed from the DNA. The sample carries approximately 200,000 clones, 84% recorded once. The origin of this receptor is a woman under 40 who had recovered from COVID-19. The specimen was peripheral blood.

The CDR3 DNA reads as TGTGCCAGTCGACCTGGACATTTCGGCGGTGGTTATGGCTACACCTTC. Residues: CASRPGHFGGGYGYTF. This rearrangement joins TRBV19 to TRBJ1-2, with D maybe TRBD1 (5 bases). CDR3 length equals 16 residues. Trimming shortened V by 8 bases and J by 5 bases, and 24 bases separated the two germline ends. The V gene's germline CDR1 is LNHDA and CDR2 SQIVND (reference sequence).